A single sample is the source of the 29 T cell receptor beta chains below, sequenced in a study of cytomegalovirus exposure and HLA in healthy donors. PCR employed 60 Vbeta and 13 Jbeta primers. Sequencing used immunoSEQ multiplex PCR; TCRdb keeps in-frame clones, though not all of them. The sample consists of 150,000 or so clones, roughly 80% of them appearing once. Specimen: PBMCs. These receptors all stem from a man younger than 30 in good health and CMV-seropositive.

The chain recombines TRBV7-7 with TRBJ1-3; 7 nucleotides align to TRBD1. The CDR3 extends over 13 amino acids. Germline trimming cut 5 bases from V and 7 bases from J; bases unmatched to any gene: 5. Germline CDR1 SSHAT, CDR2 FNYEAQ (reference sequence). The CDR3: CASSPQTGNTIYF. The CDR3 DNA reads TGTGCCAGCAGCCCGCAGACAGGGAACACCATATATTTT.

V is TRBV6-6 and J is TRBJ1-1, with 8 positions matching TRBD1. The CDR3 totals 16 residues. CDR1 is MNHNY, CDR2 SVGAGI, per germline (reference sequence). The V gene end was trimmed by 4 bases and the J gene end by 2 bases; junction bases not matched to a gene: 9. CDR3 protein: CASSSPGQAVNTEAFF. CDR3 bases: TGTGCCAGCAGTTCACCGGGACAGGCAGTTAACACTGAAGCTTTCTTT.

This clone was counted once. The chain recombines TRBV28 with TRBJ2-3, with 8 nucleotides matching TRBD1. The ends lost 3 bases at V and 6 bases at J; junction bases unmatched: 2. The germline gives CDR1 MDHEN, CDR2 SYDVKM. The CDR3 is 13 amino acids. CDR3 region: CASSFQGADTQYF. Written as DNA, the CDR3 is TGTGCCAGCAGTTTCCAGGGGGCGGATACGCAGTATTTT.

CDR3: CATSGLQGYEQFF. The CDR3 DNA reads as TGTGCCACCAGCGGCTTACAGGGGTATGAGCAGTTCTTC. The chain joins TRBV15 to TRBJ2-1, with 7 bases fitting TRBD1. Germline lookup yields CDR1 LNHNV and CDR2 YYDKDF (reference sequence). The trim removed 5 bases at V and 8 bases at J, leaving 6 bases unmatched. This CDR3 comprises 13 residues.

CDR3 sequence (DNA): TGTGCCAGCAGTTTGTCCCCGGCGGGTGAGCAGTTCTTC. Translated, it gives CASSLSPAGEQFF. The rearrangement joins TRBV27 to TRBJ2-1; D might be TRBD2 (5 bases). Germline assignment: CDR1 MNHEY and CDR2 SMNVEV (reference sequence). The V gene lost 3 bases and the J gene lost 9 bases, with 12 bases spanning the gap. The CDR3 runs 13 residues.

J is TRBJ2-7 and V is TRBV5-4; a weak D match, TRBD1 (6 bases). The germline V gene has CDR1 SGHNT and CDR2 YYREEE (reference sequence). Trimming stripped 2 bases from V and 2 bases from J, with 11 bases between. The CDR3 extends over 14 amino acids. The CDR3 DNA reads TGTGCCAGCAGCTTTCCAGGGGAAGCCTACGAGCAGTACTTC. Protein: CASSFPGEAYEQYF.

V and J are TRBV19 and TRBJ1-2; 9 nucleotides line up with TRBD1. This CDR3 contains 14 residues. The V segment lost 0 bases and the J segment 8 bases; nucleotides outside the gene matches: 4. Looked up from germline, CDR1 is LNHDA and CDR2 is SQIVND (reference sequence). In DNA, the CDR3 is TGTGCCAGTAGTATAGAGGGGACAGGGTACGGCTACACCTTC. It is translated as CASSIEGTGYGYTF.

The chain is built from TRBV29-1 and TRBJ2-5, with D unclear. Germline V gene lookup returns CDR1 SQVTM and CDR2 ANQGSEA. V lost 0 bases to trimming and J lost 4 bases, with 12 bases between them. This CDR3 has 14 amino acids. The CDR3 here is CSVEDQPEAETQYF. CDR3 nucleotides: TGCAGCGTTGAAGATCAACCCGAGGCAGAGACCCAGTACTTC. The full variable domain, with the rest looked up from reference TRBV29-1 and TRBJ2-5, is SAVISQKPSRDICQRGTSLTIQCQVDSQVTMMFWYRQQPGQSLTLIATANQGSEATYESGFVIDKFPISRPNLTFSTLTVSNMSPEDSSIYLCSVEDQPEAETQYFGPGTRLLVL.

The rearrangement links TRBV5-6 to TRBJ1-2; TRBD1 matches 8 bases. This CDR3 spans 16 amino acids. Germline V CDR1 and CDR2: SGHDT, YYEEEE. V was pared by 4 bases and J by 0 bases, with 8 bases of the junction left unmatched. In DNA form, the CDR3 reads TGTGCCAGCAGCCTGGACAGGGCCAGAGCTAACTATGGCTACACCTTC. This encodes CASSLDRARANYGYTF.

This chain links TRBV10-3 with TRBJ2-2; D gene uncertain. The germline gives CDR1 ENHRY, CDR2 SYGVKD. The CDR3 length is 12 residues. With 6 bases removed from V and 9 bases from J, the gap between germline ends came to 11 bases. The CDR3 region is CAIRGTAWELFF. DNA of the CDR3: TGTGCCATCAGGGGTACAGCATGGGAGCTGTTTTTT.

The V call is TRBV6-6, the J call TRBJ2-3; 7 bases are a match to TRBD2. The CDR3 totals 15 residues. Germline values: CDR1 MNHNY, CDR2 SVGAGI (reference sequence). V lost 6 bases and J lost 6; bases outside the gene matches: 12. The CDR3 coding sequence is TGTGCCAGCAGCCAGACTAGCCGACAAGGGGATACGCAGTATTTT. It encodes CASSQTSRQGDTQYF.

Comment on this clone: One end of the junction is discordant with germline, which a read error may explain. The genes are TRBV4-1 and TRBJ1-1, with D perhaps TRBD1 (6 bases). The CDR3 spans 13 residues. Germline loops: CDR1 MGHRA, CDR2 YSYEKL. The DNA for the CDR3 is TGCGCCAGCAGCCAGGATAGGGGGTGGGAGTCGCTCTTT. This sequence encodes CASSQDRGWESLF.

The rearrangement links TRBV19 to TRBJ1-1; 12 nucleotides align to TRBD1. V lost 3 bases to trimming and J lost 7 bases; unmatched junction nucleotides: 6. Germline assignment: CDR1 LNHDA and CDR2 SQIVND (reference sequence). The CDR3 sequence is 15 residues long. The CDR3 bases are TGTGCCAGTAGTATGGGGACAGGGGGCCGGGGTGAAGCTTTCTTT. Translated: CASSMGTGGRGEAFF.

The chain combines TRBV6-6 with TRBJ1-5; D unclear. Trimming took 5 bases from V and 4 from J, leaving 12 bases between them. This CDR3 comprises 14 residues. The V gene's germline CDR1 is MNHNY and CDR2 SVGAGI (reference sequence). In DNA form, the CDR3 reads TGTGCCAGCAGTGTGTTCCAGGTTAATCAGCCCCAGCATTTT. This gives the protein CASSVFQVNQPQHF.

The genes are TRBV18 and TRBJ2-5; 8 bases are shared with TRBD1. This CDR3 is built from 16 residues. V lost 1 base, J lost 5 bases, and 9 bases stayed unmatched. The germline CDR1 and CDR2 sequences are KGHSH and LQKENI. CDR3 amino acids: CASSPRTGMETETQYF. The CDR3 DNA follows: TGTGCCAGCTCACCACGGACAGGGATGGAAACCGAGACCCAGTACTTC.

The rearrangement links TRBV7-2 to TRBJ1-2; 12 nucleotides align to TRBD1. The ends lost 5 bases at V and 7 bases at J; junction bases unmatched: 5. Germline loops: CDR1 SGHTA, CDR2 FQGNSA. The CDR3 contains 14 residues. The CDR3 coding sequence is TGTGCCAGCAGCACGGGACAGGGGGCAATTGGCTACACCTTC. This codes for CASSTGQGAIGYTF.

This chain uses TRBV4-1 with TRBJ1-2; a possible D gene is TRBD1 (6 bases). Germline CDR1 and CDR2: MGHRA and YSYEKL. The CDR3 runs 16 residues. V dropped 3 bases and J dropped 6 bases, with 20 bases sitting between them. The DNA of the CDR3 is TGCGCCAGCAGCCACCTACTGCGACAGGCCTCGAATGGCTACACCTTC. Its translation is CASSHLLRQASNGYTF.

DNA for the CDR3: TGTGCCAGCGGAGACGGCTACACCTTC. Its translation: CASGDGYTF. This chain connects TRBV28 to TRBJ1-2; no definite D call. The CDR3 runs 9 residues. V was trimmed by 8 bases and J by 8 bases, leaving 6 bases between them. Per the germline V gene, CDR1 is MDHEN and CDR2 is SYDVKM.

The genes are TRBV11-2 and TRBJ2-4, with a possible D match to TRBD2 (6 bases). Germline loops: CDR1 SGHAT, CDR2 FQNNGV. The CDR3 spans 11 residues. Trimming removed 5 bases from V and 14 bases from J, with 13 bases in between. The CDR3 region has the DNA TGTGCCAGCAGCCATGGGAGGCCCGAGTACTTC. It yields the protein CASSHGRPEYF.

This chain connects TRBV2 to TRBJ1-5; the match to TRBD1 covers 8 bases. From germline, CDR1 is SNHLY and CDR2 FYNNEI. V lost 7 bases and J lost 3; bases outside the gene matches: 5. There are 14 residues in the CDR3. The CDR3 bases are TGTGCCAGCAACGCAGGGGGCCCCAATCAGCCCCAGCATTTT. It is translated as CASNAGGPNQPQHF.

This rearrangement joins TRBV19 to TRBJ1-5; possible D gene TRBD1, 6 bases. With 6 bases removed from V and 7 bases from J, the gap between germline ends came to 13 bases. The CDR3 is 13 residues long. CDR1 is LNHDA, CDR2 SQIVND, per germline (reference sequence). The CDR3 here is CASRDRPTQPQHF. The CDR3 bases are TGTGCCAGTAGAGACAGGCCTACGCAGCCCCAGCATTTT.

Here the CDR3 DNA reads TGTGCCAGCAGCTCACCTGGGGGGGAGCAGTACTTC. It yields the protein CASSSPGGEQYF. The chain couples TRBV7-2 to TRBJ2-7, with D maybe TRBD2 (6 bases). CDR3 length: 12 residues. The germline V gene encodes CDR1 SGHTA and CDR2 FQGNSA. Trimming stripped 4 bases from V and 7 bases from J, with 11 bases between.

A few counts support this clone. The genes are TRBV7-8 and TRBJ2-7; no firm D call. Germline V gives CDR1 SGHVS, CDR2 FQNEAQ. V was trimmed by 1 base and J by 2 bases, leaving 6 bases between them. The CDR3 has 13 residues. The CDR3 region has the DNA TGTGCCAGCAGCTTAGGGCTGGCCTACGAGCAGTACTTC. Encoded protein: CASSLGLAYEQYF.

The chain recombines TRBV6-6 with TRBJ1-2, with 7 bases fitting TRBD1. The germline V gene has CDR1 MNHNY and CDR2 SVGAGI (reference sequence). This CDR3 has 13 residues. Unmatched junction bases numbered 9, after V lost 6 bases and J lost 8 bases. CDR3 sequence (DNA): TGTGCCAGCAGCGGAATTGGACAGGCAGGCTACACCTTC. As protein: CASSGIGQAGYTF.

The CDR3 region is CAITGTDGELFF. The DNA for the CDR3 is TGTGCCATCACAGGGACAGACGGGGAGCTGTTTTTT. The V gene is TRBV10-3, the J gene TRBJ2-2; 7 nucleotides match TRBD1. CDR1 ENHRY and CDR2 SYGVKD come from the germline V gene. Trimming took 7 bases from V and 7 from J; bases not matched to a gene: 3. The CDR3 has 12 residues.

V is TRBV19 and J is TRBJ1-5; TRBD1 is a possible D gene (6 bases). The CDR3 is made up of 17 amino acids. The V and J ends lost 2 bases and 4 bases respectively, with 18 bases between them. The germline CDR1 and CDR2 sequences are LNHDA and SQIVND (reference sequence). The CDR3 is CASSIKETGPPNQPQHF. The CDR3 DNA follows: TGTGCCAGTAGTATAAAAGAAACAGGGCCCCCTAATCAGCCCCAGCATTTT. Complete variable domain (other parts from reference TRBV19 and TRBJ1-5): DGGITQSPKYLFRKEGQNVTLSCEQNLNHDAMYWYRQDPGQGLRLIYYSQIVNDFQKGDIAEGYSVSREKKESFPLTVTSAQKNPTAFYLCASSIKETGPPNQPQHFGDGTRLSIL.

The CDR3 DNA sequence: TGTGCCGCTTTGGGACTAGCGGAGAATGAGCAGTTCTTC. Translating it yields CAALGLAENEQFF. The gene calls are TRBV7-9 and TRBJ2-1; 11 nucleotides line up with TRBD2. J was trimmed by 7 bases and V by 11 bases; bases with no gene match: 7. Germline CDR1 SEHNR, CDR2 FQNEAQ (reference sequence). The CDR3 has 13 amino acids.

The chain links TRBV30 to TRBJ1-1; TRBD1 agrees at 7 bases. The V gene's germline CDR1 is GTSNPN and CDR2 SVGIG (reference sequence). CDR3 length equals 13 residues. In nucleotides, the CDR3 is TGTGCGCAAACCGGGACAGAGAACACTGAAGCTTTCTTT. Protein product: CAQTGTENTEAFF.

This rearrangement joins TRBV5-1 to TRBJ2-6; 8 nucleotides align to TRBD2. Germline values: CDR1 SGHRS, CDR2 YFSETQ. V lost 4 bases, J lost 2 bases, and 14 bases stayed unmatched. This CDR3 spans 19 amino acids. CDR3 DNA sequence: TGCGCCAGCAGCGCCCGGATTGGTACTAGCGGCGCTGGGGCCAACGTCCTGACTTTC. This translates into CASSARIGTSGAGANVLTF.